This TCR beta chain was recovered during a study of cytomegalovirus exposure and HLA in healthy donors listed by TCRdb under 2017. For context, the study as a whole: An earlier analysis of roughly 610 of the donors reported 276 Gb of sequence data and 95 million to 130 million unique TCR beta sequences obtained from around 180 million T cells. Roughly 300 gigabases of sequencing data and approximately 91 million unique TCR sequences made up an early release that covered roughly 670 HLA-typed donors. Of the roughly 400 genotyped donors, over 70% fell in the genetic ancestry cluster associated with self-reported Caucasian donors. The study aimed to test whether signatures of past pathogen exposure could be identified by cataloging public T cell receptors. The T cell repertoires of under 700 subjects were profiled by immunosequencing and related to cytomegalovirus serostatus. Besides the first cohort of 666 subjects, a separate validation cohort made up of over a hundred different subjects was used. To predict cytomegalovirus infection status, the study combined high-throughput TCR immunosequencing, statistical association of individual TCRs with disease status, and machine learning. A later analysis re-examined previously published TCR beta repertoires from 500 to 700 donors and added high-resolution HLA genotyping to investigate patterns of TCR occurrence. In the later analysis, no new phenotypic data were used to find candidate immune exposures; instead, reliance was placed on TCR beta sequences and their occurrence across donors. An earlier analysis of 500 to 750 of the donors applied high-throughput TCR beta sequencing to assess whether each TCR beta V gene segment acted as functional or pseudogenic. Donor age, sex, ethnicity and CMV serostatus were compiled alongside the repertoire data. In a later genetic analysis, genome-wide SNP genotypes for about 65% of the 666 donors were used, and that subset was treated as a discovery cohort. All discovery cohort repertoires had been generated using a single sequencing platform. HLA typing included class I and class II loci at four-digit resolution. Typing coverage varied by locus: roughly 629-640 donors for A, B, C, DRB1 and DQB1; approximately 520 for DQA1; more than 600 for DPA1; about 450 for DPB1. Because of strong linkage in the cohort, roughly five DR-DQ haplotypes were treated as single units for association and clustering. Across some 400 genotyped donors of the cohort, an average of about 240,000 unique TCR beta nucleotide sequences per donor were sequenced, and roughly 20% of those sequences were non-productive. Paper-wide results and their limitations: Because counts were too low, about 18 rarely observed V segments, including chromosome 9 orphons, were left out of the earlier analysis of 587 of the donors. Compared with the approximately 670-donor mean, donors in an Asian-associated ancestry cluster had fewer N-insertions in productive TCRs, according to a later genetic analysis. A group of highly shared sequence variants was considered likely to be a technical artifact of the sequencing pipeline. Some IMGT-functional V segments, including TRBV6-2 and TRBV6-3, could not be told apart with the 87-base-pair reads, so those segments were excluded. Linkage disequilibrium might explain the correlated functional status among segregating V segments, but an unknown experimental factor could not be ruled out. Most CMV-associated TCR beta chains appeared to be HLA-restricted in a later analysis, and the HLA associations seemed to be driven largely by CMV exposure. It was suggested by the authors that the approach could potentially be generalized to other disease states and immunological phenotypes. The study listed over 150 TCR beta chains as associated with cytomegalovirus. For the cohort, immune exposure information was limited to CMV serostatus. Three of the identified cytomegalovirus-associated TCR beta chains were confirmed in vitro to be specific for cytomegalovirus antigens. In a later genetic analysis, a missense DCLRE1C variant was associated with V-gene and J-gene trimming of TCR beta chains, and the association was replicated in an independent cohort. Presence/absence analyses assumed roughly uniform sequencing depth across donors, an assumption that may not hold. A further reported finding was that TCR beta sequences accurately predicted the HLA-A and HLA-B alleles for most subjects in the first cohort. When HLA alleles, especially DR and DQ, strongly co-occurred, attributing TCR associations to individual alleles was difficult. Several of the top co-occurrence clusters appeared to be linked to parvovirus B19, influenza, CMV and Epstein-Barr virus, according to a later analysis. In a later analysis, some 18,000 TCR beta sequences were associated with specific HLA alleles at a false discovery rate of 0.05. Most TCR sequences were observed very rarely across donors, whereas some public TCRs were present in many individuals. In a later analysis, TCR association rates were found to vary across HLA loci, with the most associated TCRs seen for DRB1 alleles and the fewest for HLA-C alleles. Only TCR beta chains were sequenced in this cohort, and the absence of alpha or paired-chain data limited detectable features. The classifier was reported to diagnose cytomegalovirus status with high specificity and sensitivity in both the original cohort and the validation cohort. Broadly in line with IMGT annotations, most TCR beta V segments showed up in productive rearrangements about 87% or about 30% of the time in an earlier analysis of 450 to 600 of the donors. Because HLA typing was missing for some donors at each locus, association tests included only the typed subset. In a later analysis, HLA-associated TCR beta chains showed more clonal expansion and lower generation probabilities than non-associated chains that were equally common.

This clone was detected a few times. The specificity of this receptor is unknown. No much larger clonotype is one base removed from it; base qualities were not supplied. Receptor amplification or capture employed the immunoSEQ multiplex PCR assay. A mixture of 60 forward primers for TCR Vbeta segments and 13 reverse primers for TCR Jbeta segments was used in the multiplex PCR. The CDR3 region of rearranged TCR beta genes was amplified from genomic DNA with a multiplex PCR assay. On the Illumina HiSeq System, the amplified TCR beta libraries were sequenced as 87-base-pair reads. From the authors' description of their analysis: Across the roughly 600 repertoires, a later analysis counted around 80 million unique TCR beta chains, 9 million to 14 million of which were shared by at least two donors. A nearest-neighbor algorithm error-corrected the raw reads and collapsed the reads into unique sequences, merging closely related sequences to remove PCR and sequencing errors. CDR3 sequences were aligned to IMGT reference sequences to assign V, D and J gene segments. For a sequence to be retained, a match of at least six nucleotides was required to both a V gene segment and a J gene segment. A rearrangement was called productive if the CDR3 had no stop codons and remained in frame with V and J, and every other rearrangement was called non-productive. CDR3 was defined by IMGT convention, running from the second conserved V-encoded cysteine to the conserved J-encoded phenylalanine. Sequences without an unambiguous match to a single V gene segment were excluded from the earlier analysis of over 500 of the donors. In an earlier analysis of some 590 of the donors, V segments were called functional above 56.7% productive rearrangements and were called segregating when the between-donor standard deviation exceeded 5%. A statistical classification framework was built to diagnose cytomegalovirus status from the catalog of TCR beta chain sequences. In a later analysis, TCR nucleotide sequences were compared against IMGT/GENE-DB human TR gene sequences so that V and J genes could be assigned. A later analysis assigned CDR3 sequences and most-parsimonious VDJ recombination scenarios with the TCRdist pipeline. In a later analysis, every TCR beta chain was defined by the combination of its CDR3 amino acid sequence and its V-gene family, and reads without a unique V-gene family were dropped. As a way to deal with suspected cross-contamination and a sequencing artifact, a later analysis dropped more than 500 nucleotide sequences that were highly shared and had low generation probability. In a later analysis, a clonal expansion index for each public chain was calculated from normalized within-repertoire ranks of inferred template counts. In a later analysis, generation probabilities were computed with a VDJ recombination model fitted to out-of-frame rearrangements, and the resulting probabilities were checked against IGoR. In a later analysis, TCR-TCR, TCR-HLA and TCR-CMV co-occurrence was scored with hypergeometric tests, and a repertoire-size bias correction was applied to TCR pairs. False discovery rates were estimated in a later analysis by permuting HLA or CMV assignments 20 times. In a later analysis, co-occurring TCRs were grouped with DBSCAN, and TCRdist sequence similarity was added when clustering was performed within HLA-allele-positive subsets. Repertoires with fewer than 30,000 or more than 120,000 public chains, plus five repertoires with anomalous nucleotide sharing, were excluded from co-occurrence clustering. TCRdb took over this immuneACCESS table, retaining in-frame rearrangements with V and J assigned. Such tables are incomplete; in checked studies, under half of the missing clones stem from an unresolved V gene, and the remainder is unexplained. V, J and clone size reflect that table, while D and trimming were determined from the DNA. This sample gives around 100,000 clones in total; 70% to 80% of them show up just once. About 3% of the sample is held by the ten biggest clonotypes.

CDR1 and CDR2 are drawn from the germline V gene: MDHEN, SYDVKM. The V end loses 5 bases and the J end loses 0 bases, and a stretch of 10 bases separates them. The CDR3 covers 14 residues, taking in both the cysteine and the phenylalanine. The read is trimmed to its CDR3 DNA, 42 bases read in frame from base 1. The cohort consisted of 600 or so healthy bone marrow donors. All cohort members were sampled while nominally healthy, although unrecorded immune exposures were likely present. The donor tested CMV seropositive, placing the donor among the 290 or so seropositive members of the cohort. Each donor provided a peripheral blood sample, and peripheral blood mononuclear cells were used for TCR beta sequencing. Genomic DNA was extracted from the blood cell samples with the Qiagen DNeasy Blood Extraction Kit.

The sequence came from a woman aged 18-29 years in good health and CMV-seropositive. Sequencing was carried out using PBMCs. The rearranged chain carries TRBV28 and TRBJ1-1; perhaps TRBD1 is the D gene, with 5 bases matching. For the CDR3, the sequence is CASSERQMNTEAFF. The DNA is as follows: TGTGCCAGCAGTGAGAGACAGATGAACACTGAAGCTTTCTTT.